This TCR beta chain stems from a study of OX40 agonist ivuxolimab in advanced cancers. Study information: Patients in the trial were receiving intravenous ivuxolimab every 2 weeks, at doses of 0.01 to 10 mg/kg. The dose-escalation cohort had hepatocellular carcinoma, melanoma, renal cell or head and neck cancer. Study-wide results and limits: Antigen specificity remained undetermined for the expanded peripheral T cells. Clonal expansion among partial responders at 0.1-3.0 mg/kg ranked near the lowest.

Germline V lookup: CDR1 SGHNT, CDR2 YENEEA. V was clipped by 7 bases and J by 9 bases, with 19 bases between them. This CDR3 is built from 13 residues. This clone has more than one count but fewer than ten. Its antigen remains unidentified. Some clones are missing from TCRdb's copy, which holds only in-frame ones; the method was immunoSEQ multiplex PCR. The sample consists of roughly 60,000 clones, around four fifths of them appearing once. Material: CD4+ or CD8+ T cells sorted from blood, obtained in a trial of the OX40 agonist ivuxolimab. The J gene is TRBJ2-7, the V gene TRBV11-3, with D possibly being TRBD2 (6 bases). The clonotype was recovered from an adult with an advanced solid tumor such as melanoma, head and neck, liver or kidney cancer. CDR3 in DNA: TGTGCCAGCACCCCCTTCGATGCGGGGCGGCAGTACTTC. This sequence encodes CASTPFDAGRQYF.